These 20 T cell receptor beta chains share one sample of origin, sequenced in a study of blood T cell repertoires in COVID-19 (TCRdb year 2020). The receptor library was made with the immunoSEQ multiplex PCR assay. As stored in TCRdb, this immuneACCESS dataset retains in-frame rearrangements with V and J assigned. A fraction of the clones does not appear; measured against another copy, unresolved V genes explain less than half of the discrepancy, and the remainder lacks a known reason. The sample has 200,000 or so clones on record, around 85% of them singletons. 1.3% of the sample is taken by the ten largest. Sequencing was performed on PBMCs or T cells enriched from blood (not recorded which). The receptors come from a woman aged 40 to 50 with acute COVID-19.

This chain connects TRBV18 to TRBJ1-2; D is possibly TRBD1 (6 bases). This CDR3 is built from 16 residues. Germline assignment: CDR1 KGHSH and CDR2 LQKENI. Between the trimmed V and J ends, which lost 3 bases and 3 bases, there was a span of 17 bases. The CDR3: CASSPRKQGKDYGYTF. In DNA, the CDR3 is TGTGCCAGCTCACCCAGGAAACAGGGAAAAGACTATGGCTACACCTTC.

V usage is TRBV11-1 and J usage is TRBJ1-1; D unclear. Germline loops: CDR1 SGHAT, CDR2 FQDESV (reference sequence). This CDR3 is 13 amino acids long. The V end was cut by 2 bases, the J end by 2 bases, with 6 bases between. This CDR3 reads CASSLIDNTEAFF. The CDR3 bases are TGTGCCAGCAGCTTAATAGATAACACTGAAGCTTTCTTT.

V usage is TRBV15 and J usage is TRBJ1-4, with a weak D call TRBD1 (5 bases). V lost 0 bases and J lost 7, with 12 bases in between. The germline V gene has CDR1 LNHNV and CDR2 YYDKDF (reference sequence). This CDR3 has 15 amino acids. CDR3 sequence: CATSRDGQGGEKLFF. The CDR3 DNA sequence: TGTGCCACCAGCAGAGATGGGCAGGGTGGTGAAAAACTGTTTTTT.

The chain joins TRBV4-1 to TRBJ2-1, with TRBD1 matching over 9 bases. Looked up from germline, CDR1 is MGHRA and CDR2 is YSYEKL. J gave up 4 bases and V 3 bases, and 4 bases lay outside the gene matches. The CDR3 loop spans 15 amino acids. The CDR3 is CASSHGTGRYNEQFF. In DNA form, the CDR3 reads TGCGCCAGCAGCCACGGGACAGGGCGATACAATGAGCAGTTCTTC.

This clone showed up just a few times. The V gene is TRBV6-4, the J gene TRBJ2-1; 12 nucleotides align to TRBD2. Germline CDR1 MRHNA, CDR2 SNTAGT. V gave up 5 bases and J gave up 6 bases; unmatched junction bases: 8. The CDR3 sequence is 16 residues long. Here the CDR3 reads CASSPTSGGFFNEQFF. The DNA of the CDR3 is TGTGCCAGCAGTCCTACTAGCGGGGGGTTCTTCAATGAGCAGTTCTTC.

V usage is TRBV7-9 and J usage is TRBJ2-2, with 7 nucleotides matching TRBD1. The CDR3 sequence is 14 residues long. Germline values: CDR1 SEHNR, CDR2 FQNEAQ (reference sequence). V shed 9 bases, J shed 3 bases, and the junction held 7 bases outside the gene matches. CDR3 amino acids: CASLQGTDTGELFF. CDR3 DNA sequence: TGTGCCAGTTTACAGGGGACGGACACCGGGGAGCTGTTTTTT. Based on the CDR3 plus reference TRBV7-9 and TRBJ2-2, the full variable domain is DTGVSQNPRHKITKRGQNVTFRCDPISEHNRLYWYRQTLGQGPEFLTYFQNEAQLEKSRLLSDRFSAERPKGSFSTLEIQRTEQGDSAMYLCASLQGTDTGELFFGEGSRLTVL.

On this clone: Other DNA sequences in the sample encode the same CDR3. The V call is TRBV19, the J call TRBJ1-5; 7 bases align to TRBD1. Germline lookup yields CDR1 LNHDA and CDR2 SQIVND (reference sequence). The CDR3 consists of 13 residues. The junction had 3 bases not matched to a gene; V was cut back by 6 bases and J by 4 bases. CDR3 in amino acids: CASRPRGNQPQHF. The CDR3 region has the DNA TGTGCCAGTAGACCCAGGGGGAATCAGCCCCAGCATTTT.

The chain links TRBV5-4 to TRBJ1-3; no definite D call. The CDR3 totals 14 residues. The ends were cut back, 2 bases at V and 4 bases at J, with 10 bases in the middle. In germline, CDR1 is SGHNT, CDR2 YYREEE (reference sequence). CDR3 sequence reads: CASSLSLGGNTIYF. CDR3 in DNA: TGTGCCAGCAGCTTATCGCTCGGGGGAAACACCATATATTTT.

V gene TRBV5-8 combines with J gene TRBJ2-7, with 7 bases identical to TRBD1. Germline loops: CDR1 SGHTS, CDR2 YDEGEE. V trimming: 4 bases; J trimming: 1 base; junction bases outside the gene matches: 8. This CDR3 region has 15 residues. The CDR3 nucleotides are TGTGCCAGCAGCCGAGGGACAGCGAATTCCTACGAGCAGTACTTC. This gives the protein CASSRGTANSYEQYF.

The chain couples TRBV6-1 to TRBJ1-6; TRBD1 is a possible D gene (5 bases). Germline values: CDR1 MNHNS, CDR2 SASEGT. V lost 4 bases, J lost 2 bases, and 18 bases lay in between. The length of the CDR3 is 18 residues. CDR3 sequence reads: CASSGDGQGSTYNSPLHF. DNA for the CDR3: TGTGCCAGCAGTGGAGATGGGCAGGGAAGTACCTATAATTCACCCCTCCACTTT.

The chain recombines TRBV3-1 (or the pseudogene TRBV3-2) with TRBJ2-1, with D possibly matching TRBD1 (6 bases). CDR1 is LGHDT, CDR2 YNNKEL, per germline (reference sequence). V was clipped by 0 bases and J by 9 bases, with 18 bases between them. The CDR3 has 16 residues. The CDR3 is CASSQDSSGDEREQFF. In nucleotides, the CDR3 is TGTGCCAGCAGCCAAGATAGTTCAGGGGACGAGCGTGAGCAGTTCTTC.

The gene calls are TRBV3-1 (or the pseudogene TRBV3-2) and TRBJ2-7; 7 positions agree with TRBD2. V trimming: 4 bases; J trimming: 7 bases; junction bases outside the gene matches: 13. In germline, CDR1 is LGHDT, CDR2 YNNKEL (reference sequence). The CDR3 has 15 residues. For the CDR3, the DNA is TGTGCCAGCAGCCCTGGGGGGGGAGGGCCCTTAGAGCAGTACTTC. This translates into CASSPGGGGPLEQYF.

This clone was detected once. This chain uses TRBV7-9 with TRBJ2-7; 13 bases agree with TRBD2. The V gene end was trimmed by 4 bases and the J gene end by 3 bases; junction bases not matched to a gene: 9. This CDR3 contains 17 residues. Germline V CDR1 and CDR2: SEHNR, FQNEAQ (reference sequence). The CDR3 reads CASSSWTSGRGGYEQYF. The CDR3 DNA sequence: TGTGCCAGCAGCTCTTGGACTAGCGGGAGAGGGGGCTACGAGCAGTACTTC.

This clone has only a few counts. This rearrangement joins TRBV9 to TRBJ2-2; 8 bases agree with TRBD2. CDR3 size: 14 residues. Germline V lookup: CDR1 SGDLS, CDR2 YYNGEE. V shed 4 bases, J shed 1 base, and the junction held 0 bases outside the gene matches. In DNA, the CDR3 is TGTGCCAGCAGCCTAGCGGGGAACACCGGGGAGCTGTTTTTT. As protein: CASSLAGNTGELFF.

The chain joins TRBV15 to TRBJ2-2, with TRBD1 identical over 7 bases. Germline CDR1 and CDR2: LNHNV and YYDKDF (reference sequence). This CDR3 has 17 amino acids. V lost 0 bases, J lost 1 base, and 5 bases stayed unmatched. The CDR3 is CATSRDRRTGNTGELFF. CDR3 in DNA: TGTGCCACCAGCAGAGATCGGCGGACAGGGAACACCGGGGAGCTGTTTTTT.

Only a few counts were recorded for this clone. This chain links TRBV7-6 with TRBJ2-7; D might be TRBD1 (7 bases). The germline V gene has CDR1 SGHVS and CDR2 FNYEAQ. V was shortened by 1 base and J by 4 bases, with 14 bases between the two germline ends. The length of the CDR3 is 15 residues. CDR3 region: CASSLGDSGGYEQYF. The CDR3 DNA sequence: TGTGCCAGCAGCTTAGGTGATTCAGGGGGGTACGAGCAGTACTTC.

This chain joins TRBV4-1 and TRBJ1-5, with 12 nucleotides matching TRBD1. This CDR3 has 16 residues. Germline-derived CDR1 and CDR2 are MGHRA and YSYEKL. The V gene end was trimmed by 3 bases and the J gene end by 9 bases; junction bases not matched to a gene: 9. CDR3 residues: CASSQERDRGLRPQHF. DNA for the CDR3: TGCGCCAGCAGCCAGGAGCGGGACAGGGGGCTTCGGCCCCAGCATTTT.

The chain joins TRBV30 to TRBJ1-3; D uncertain. The germline CDR1 and CDR2 sequences are GTSNPN and SVGIG (reference sequence). This CDR3 is built from 13 residues. The germline V and J ends were trimmed by 4 bases and 7 bases, with 14 bases remaining between them. CDR3 sequence reads: CAWTLSDGNTIYF. The CDR3 region has the DNA TGTGCCTGGACCCTGTCCGACGGGAACACCATATATTTT.

The chain couples TRBV24-1 to TRBJ2-2; D remains unclear. The CDR3 consists of 14 residues. V shed 4 bases and J shed 3 bases, with 8 bases lying between them. In germline, CDR1 is KGHDR, CDR2 SFDVKD. Here the CDR3 DNA reads TGTGCCACCAGTGAGAGGAGTGACACCGGGGAGCTGTTTTTT. This translates into CATSERSDTGELFF.

The gene calls are TRBV5-5 and TRBJ2-7, with 10 bases that match TRBD2. V was pared by 3 bases and J by 5 bases, with 5 bases of the junction left unmatched. The germline V gene has CDR1 SGHKS and CDR2 YYEKEE (reference sequence). The CDR3 covers 14 residues. The CDR3, as DNA: TGTGCCAGCAGCTCGGGACTAGCGCTCAACGAGCAGTACTTC. The encoded protein is CASSSGLALNEQYF. Combining the CDR3 with reference TRBV5-5 and TRBJ2-7 gives the whole variable domain DAGVTQSPTHLIKTRGQQVTLRCSPISGHKSVSWYQQVLGQGPQFIFQYYEKEERGRGNFPDRFSARQFPNYSSELNVNALLLGDSALYLCASSSGLALNEQYFGPGTRLTVT.